This T cell receptor beta chain was documented in a study of blood T cells in healthy people across ages. Combining a sample-barcoded 5' primer with a J-beta primer mix, a second PCR ran for about 6 to 11 cycles. TCRdb independently ran MiXCR on the 5' RACE reads; one entry per CDR3 protein. The repertoire holds around 1.7 million distinct CDR3 sequences, with 25% to 30% as singletons. Overall study results and limits: There was a strong correlation between TCR beta diversity and naive T cell percentage. The study found more naive CD4+ cells and higher diversity in long-lived than aged donors.

Every donor contributed around 10 milliliters of peripheral blood by blood draw. At least 5.5 micrograms of total RNA were extracted per sample. This clonotype has a count of ten or more. Its cognate antigen is unknown. Germline V gene sequence: CDR1 MNHNY, CDR2 SVGAGI (reference sequence). V was pared by 0 bases and J by 4 bases, with 10 bases between. The length of the CDR3 is 15 residues. The sample was blood. The sequence came from a woman aged 25 to 39 in good health. J is TRBJ2-4 and V is TRBV6-6; D gene ambiguous. Here the CDR3 reads CASSYSDVSKNIQYF. The CDR3 DNA follows: TGTGCCAGCAGTTACTCGGACGTCTCGAAAAACATTCAGTACTTC.